Shown below are 5 T cell receptor beta chains from a single sample sequenced in a study of CD8 T cells in ankylosing spondylitis. Study results and limitations: In ankylosing spondylitis blood, a motif of roughly eight highly homologous TCR beta variants appeared characteristic.

TCRdb re-derived calls from the 5' RACE reads in MiXCR, one entry per CDR3 protein. The sample lists around 490,000 distinct CDR3 sequences, 5.3% occurring once. No antigens are known for them. The sequencing sample was made of blood, either unsorted or a sorted T cell fraction (not recorded which). These receptors were taken from a male donor with ankylosing spondylitis.

This clonotype was counted at least ten times. The genes are TRBV7-2 and TRBJ2-1; unclear D gene. Germline CDR1 is SGHTA and CDR2 is FQGNSA. V was pared by 5 bases and J by 3 bases, with 8 bases between. This CDR3 has 13 amino acids. CDR3 sequence: CASSQEYYNEQFF. CDR3 nucleotide sequence: TGTGCCAGCAGCCAGGAGTACTACAATGAGCAGTTCTTC.

The chain links TRBV2 to TRBJ1-6; D call uncertain. Trimming left V 6 bases short and J 5 bases short, with 14 bases between. CDR3 size: 15 residues. Per germline, CDR1 SNHLY and CDR2 FYNNEI. This chain's CDR3 is CASSVGTGDNSPLHF. For the CDR3, the DNA is TGTGCCAGCAGCGTTGGAACGGGCGATAATTCACCCCTCCACTTT.

In this sample, this clonotype turned up many times. The gene calls are TRBV5-1 and TRBJ2-7; a weak D match, TRBD1 (5 bases). V was trimmed by 4 bases and J by 1 base, leaving 9 bases between them. Per germline, CDR1 SGHRS and CDR2 YFSETQ. The CDR3 length is 13 residues. The CDR3 here is CASSGRDSYEQYF. DNA for the CDR3: TGCGCCAGCAGCGGCAGGGATTCCTACGAGCAGTACTTC.

This clonotype was observed at least ten times. This chain connects TRBV27 to TRBJ1-5; D remains ambiguous. V was cut by 6 bases and J by 6 bases, with 12 bases left in between. The CDR3 covers 13 residues. Germline V gives CDR1 MNHEY, CDR2 SMNVEV (reference sequence). The CDR3 spells CASSESGSQPQHF. For the CDR3, the DNA is TGTGCCAGCAGCGAAAGCGGAAGTCAGCCCCAGCATTTT.

This clonotype was detected many times. CDR3 bases: TGTGCCAGCAGGATGCACAGCTACGAGCAGTACTTC. It is translated as CASRMHSYEQYF. This chain connects TRBV6-2 or TRBV6-3 to TRBJ2-7, with D hard to call. Deletions cut 6 bases from V and 3 bases from J, with 9 bases between. CDR1 is MNHEY and CDR2 is SVGEGT in the germline V gene. CDR3 size: 12 residues.